This T cell receptor (beta chain) was observed in a study of T cell responses to AZD1222 COVID-19 vaccine. For the study at large: The study pooled second doses at about 4 or about 12 weeks.

Study observations and caveats: Repertoires were obtained solely post-peak T cell response. Receipt of two AZD1222 doses was followed by a rise in Spike-specific TCR breadth and depth. Spike-spanning, vaccine-associated CD4 TCRs were dominant at 160-218 and 743-854.

In the case of this clone: Its specificity is not known.

CDR1 LGHNT and CDR2 FRNRAP come from the germline V gene. V lost 6 bases to trimming and J lost 7 bases, with 15 bases between them. This CDR3 contains 13 residues. Assay used: immunoSEQ multiplex PCR; TCRdb lists only in-frame clones, some missing. The sample consists of around 130,000 clones, about 82% of them appearing once. Sequencing used peripheral blood, obtained on day 0 of AZD1222 vaccination. This receptor was identified in an adult in good health. The chain recombines TRBV12-5 with TRBJ1-2; a possible D gene is TRBD1 (5 bases). CDR3 loop: CASGFGGVSGYTF. CDR3 DNA: TGTGCTAGTGGATTCGGGGGAGTTAGTGGCTACACCTTC.